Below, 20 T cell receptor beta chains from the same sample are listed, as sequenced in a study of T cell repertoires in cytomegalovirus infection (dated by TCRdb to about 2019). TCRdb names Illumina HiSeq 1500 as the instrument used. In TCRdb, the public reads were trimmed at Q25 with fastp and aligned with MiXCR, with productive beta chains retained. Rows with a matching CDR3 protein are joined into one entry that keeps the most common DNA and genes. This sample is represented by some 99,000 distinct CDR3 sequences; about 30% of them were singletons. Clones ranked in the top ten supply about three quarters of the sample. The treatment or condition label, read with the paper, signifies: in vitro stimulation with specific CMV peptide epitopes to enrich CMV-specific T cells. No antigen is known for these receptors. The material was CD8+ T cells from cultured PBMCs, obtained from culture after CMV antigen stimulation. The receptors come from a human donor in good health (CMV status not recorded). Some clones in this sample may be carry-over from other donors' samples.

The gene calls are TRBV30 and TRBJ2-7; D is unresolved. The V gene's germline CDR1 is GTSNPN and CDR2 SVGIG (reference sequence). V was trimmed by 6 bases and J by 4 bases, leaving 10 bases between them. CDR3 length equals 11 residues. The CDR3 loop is CACHSGYEQYF. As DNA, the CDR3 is TGTGCCTGCCATTCGGGTTACGAGCAGTACTTC.

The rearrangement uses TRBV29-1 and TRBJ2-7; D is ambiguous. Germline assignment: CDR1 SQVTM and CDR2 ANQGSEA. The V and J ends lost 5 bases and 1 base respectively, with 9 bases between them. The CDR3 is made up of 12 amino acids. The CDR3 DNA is TGCAGCGTTATTCTAGAATCCTACGAGCAGTACTTC. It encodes CSVILESYEQYF.

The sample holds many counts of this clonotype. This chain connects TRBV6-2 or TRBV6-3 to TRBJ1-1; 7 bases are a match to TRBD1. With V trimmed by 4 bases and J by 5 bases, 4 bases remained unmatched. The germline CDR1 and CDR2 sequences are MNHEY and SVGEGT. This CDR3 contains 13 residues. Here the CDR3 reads CASSFPGGTEAFF. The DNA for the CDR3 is TGTGCCAGCAGTTTCCCAGGGGGAACTGAAGCTTTCTTT.

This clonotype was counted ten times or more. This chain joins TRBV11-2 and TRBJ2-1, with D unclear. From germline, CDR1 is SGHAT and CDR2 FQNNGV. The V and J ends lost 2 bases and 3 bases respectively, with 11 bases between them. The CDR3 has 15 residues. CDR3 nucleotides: TGTGCCAGCAGCTTATCCCCGAGTAACTACAATGAGCAGTTCTTC. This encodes CASSLSPSNYNEQFF.

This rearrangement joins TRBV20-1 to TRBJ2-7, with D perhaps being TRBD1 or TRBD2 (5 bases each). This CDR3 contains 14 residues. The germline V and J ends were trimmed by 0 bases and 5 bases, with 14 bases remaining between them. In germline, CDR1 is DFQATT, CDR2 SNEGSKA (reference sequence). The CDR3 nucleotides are TGCAGTGCTAGAGAGTGGGGGAAGAGGGACGAGCAGTACTTC. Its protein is CSAREWGKRDEQYF.

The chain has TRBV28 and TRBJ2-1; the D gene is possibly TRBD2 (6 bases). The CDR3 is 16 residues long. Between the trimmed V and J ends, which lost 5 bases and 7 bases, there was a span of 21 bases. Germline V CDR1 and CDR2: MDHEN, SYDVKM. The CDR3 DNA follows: TGTGCCAGCAGTCCTCTCCCGGGGACTGAACTAAATGAGCAGTTCTTC. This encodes CASSPLPGTELNEQFF.

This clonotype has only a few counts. The CDR3 region is CASSLVRKGGYTF. CDR3 DNA sequence: TGTGCCAGCAGTTTAGTCCGAAAGGGGGGCTACACCTTC. The chain combines TRBV12-3 or TRBV12-4 with TRBJ1-2, with D tentatively TRBD1 (5 bases). The germline V and J ends were trimmed by 1 base and 8 bases, with 11 bases remaining between them. The CDR3 totals 13 residues.

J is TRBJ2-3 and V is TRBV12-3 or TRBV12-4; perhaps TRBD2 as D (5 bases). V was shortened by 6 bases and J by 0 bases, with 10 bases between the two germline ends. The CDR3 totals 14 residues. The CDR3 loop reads CASRPSGSTDTQYF. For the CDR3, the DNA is TGTGCCAGCAGACCGAGCGGTAGCACAGATACGCAGTATTTT.

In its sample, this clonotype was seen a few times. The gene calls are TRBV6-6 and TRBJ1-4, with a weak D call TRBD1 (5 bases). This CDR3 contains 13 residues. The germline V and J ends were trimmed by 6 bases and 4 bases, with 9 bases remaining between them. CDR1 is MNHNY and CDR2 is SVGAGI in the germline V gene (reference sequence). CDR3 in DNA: TGTGCCAGCAGGGGGGGGGTTAATGAAAAACTGTTTTTT. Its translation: CASRGGVNEKLFF.

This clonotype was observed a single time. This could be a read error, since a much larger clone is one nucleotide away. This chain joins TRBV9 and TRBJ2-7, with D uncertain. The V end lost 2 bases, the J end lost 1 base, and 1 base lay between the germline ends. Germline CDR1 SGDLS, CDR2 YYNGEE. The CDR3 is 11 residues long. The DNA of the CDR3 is TGTGCCAGCAGCGTTTCCTACGAGCAGTACTTC. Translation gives CASSVSYEQYF.

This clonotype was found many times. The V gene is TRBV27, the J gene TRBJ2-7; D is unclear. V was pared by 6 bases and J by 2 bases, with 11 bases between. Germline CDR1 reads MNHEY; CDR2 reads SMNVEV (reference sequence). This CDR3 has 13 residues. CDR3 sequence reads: CASSLGRTYEQYF. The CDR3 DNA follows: TGTGCCAGCAGCTTGGGCAGGACCTACGAGCAGTACTTC.

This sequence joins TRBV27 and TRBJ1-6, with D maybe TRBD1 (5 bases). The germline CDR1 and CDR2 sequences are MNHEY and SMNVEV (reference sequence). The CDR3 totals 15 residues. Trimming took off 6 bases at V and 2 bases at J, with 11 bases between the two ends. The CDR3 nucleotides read TGTGCCAGCAGGATACAGGCGACCTATAATTCACCCCTCCACTTT. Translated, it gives CASRIQATYNSPLHF.

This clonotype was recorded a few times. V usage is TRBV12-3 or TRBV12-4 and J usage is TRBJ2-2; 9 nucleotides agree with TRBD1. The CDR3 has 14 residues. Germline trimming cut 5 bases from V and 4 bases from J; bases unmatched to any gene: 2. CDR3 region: CASSPDRGTGELFF. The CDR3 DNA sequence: TGTGCCAGCAGTCCGGACAGGGGCACCGGGGAGCTGTTTTTT.

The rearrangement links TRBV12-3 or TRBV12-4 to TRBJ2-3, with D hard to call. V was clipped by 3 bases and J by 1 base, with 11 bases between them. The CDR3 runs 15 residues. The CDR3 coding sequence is TGTGCCAGCAGTTTCCTCGGAGACGGCACAGATACGCAGTATTTT. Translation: CASSFLGDGTDTQYF.

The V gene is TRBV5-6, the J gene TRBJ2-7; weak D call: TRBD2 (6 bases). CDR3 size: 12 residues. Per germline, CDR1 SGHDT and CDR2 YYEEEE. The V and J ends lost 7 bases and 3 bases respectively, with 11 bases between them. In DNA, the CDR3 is TGTGCCAGCGGGCCCGGGGGCTACGAGCAGTACTTC. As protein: CASGPGGYEQYF.

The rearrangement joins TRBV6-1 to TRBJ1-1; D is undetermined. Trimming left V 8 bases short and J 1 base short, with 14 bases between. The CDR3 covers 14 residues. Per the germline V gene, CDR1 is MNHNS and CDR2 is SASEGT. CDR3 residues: CASLDWLGNTEAFF. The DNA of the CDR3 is TGTGCCAGCTTGGACTGGTTGGGGAACACTGAAGCTTTCTTT.

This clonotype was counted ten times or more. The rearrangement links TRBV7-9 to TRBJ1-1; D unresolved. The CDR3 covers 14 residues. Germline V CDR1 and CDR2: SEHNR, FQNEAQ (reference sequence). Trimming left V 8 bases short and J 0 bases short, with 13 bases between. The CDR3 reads CASWTFSLNTEAFF. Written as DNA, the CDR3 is TGTGCCAGCTGGACCTTCTCTTTGAACACTGAAGCTTTCTTT.

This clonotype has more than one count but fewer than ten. CDR3 DNA sequence: TGCAGTGCAAACCCTCCGGGACACCCCTTTGGCTACACCTTC. Protein: CSANPPGHPFGYTF. The gene calls are TRBV20-1 and TRBJ1-2; the D gene is possibly TRBD1 (6 bases). CDR3 length: 14 amino acids. Germline lookup yields CDR1 DFQATT and CDR2 SNEGSKA (reference sequence). With 6 bases removed from V and 7 bases from J, the gap between germline ends came to 21 bases.

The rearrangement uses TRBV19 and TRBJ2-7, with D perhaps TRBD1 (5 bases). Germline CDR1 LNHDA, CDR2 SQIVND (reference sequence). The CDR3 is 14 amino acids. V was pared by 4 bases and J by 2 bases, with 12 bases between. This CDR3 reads CASSSWGRTYEQYF. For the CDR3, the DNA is TGTGCCAGTAGTAGTTGGGGCAGAACCTACGAGCAGTACTTC.

The CDR3 loop reads CASSLGGTPIQYF. Written as DNA, the CDR3 is TGTGCCAGCAGCTTAGGGGGGACACCAATTCAGTACTTC. V usage is TRBV11-2 and J usage is TRBJ2-4; tentative D call: TRBD1 (6 bases). CDR1 is SGHAT, CDR2 FQNNGV, per germline. The V and J ends lost 1 base and 10 bases respectively, with 11 bases between them. The CDR3 loop spans 13 amino acids.